This record looks at one TCR beta chain sequence and its context. The antigen remains undetermined. V was pared by 2 bases and J by 8 bases, with 13 bases of the junction left unmatched. Germline lookup yields CDR1 KGHSH and CDR2 LQKENI. The CDR3 is 16 residues long. These data come from a study of Ad26.COV2.S vaccination and SARS-CoV-2 variants. Study overall: In the study, Ad26.COV2.S was injected intramuscularly once, or twice 56 days apart.

Described treatment: around 19 received Ad26.COV2.S at low or high dose, single or two shots; several received placebo; per-sample allocation not given. The study sampled participants on day 63 after the first vaccine or placebo injection. Repertoires were generated with immunoSEQ multiplex PCR, while TCRdb's copy carries only in-frame clones and drops some. This sample has roughly 400,000 clones, with 92% found just once. General observations from the study: Vaccinated and placebo-treated recipients had similar non-spike TCR breadth. Reported findings describe substantial breadth in spike-specific CD8+ and CD4+ T cell responses following vaccination. Analyses that measured TCR breadth and depth may have underestimated total T cell responses.

The V call is TRBV18, the J call TRBJ1-2; TRBD1 agrees at 8 bases. The source material was peripheral blood, sampled in a trial of Ad26.COV2.S vaccine versus placebo. The sequence derives from a person between 18 and 65 years old who received the Ad26.COV2.S COVID-19 vaccine or a placebo. The CDR3 sequence is CASSPRQGLESEGYTF. The CDR3 DNA reads as TGTGCCAGCTCACCAAGACAGGGGCTTGAATCAGAAGGCTACACCTTC.